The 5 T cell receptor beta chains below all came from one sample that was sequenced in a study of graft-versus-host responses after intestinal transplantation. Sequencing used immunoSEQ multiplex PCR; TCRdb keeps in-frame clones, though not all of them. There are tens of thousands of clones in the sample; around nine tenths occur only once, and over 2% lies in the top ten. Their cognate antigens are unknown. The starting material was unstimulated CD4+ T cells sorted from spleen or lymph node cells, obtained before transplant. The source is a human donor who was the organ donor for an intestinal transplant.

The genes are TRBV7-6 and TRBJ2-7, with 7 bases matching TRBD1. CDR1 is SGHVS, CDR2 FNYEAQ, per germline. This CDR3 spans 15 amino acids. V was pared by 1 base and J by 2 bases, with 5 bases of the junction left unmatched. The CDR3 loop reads CASSLGQGMAYEQYF. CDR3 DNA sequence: TGTGCCAGCAGCTTAGGACAGGGAATGGCCTACGAGCAGTACTTC.

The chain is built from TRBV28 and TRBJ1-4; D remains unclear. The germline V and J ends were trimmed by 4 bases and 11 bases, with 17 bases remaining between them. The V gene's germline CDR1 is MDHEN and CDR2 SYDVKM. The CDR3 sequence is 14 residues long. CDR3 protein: CASSSKGRWWKLFF. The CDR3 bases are TGTGCCAGCAGTTCGAAAGGGCGGTGGTGGAAACTGTTTTTT.

The DNA for the CDR3 is TGTGCCAGTAGCGGGAGGGCCTCGTCCTACAATGAGCAGTTCTTC. Its translation: CASSGRASSYNEQFF. The chain employs TRBV19 and TRBJ2-1; 8 bases align to TRBD2. The CDR3 spans 15 residues. After removal of 6 bases from V and 1 base from J, the junction contained 5 bases not matched to a gene. The germline V gene encodes CDR1 LNHDA and CDR2 SQIVND (reference sequence).

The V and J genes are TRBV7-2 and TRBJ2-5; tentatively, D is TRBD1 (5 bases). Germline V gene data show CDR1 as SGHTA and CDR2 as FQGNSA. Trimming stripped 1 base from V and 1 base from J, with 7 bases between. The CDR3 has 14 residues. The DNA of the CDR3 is TGTGCCAGCAGCTTAGGACAGTTCCAAGAGACCCAGTACTTC. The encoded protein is CASSLGQFQETQYF.

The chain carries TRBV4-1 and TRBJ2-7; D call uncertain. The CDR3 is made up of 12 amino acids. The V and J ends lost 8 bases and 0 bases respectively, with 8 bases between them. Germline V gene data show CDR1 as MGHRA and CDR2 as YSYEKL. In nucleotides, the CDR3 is TGCGCCAGCCTCAGTAGCTCCTACGAGCAGTACTTC. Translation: CASLSSSYEQYF.